This is a list of T cell receptor beta chains from one sample in a study of blood T cell repertoires in COVID-19. Measured with immunoSEQ multiplex PCR; TCRdb has only the in-frame clones, and not every one. This sample has about 200,000 clones, with approximately 88% found just once. Material for sequencing was peripheral blood. Source of these receptors: a man aged 40-49 years with acute or convalescent COVID-19. The CDR3 runs from the conserved cysteine through the conserved F or W. Each record gives: D gene, J gene, clone size, V gene, CDR3 length, CDR3 protein, CDR3 DNA. D genes are given only for firm matches. Clone sizes are given selectively: once, few, many, or a class where the clone is expanded.

TRBD1 | TRBJ1-2 | - | TRBV30 | 12 | CAWSEGGSGYTF | TGTGCCTGGAGTGAAGGGGGCAGTGGCTACACCTTC
TRBD2 | TRBJ2-5 | - | TRBV19 | 15 | CASSDRLAGVETQYF | TGTGCCAGTAGTGACCGACTAGCGGGAGTCGAGACCCAGTACTTC
- | TRBJ1-1 | - | TRBV7-9 | 13 | CASSGGVNTEAFF | TGTGCCAGCAGCGGGGGGGTGAACACTGAAGCTTTCTTT
TRBD2 | TRBJ2-7 | - | TRBV15 | 15 | CATSSGGGHGDEQYF | TGTGCCACCAGCTCCGGGGGGGGCCATGGAGACGAGCAGTACTTC
TRBD1 | TRBJ1-1 | - | TRBV25-1 | 13 | CASRAGQGTEAFF | TGTGCCAGCAGGGCGGGACAGGGAACTGAAGCTTTCTTT
- | TRBJ1-5 | - | TRBV28 | 17 | CASSPPQALYSNQPQHF | TGTGCCAGCAGTCCTCCACAGGCGCTATATAGCAATCAGCCCCAGCATTTT
- | TRBJ1-6 | - | TRBV3-1/TRBV3-2 | 13 | CASSQDRVSPLHF | TGTGCCAGCAGCCAAGATAGAGTTTCACCCCTCCACTTT
TRBD2 | TRBJ2-5 | - | TRBV7-2 | 15 | CASSLRLAGEETQYF | TGTGCCAGCAGCTTACGGCTAGCGGGAGAAGAGACCCAGTACTTC
TRBD2 | TRBJ2-1 | - | TRBV19 | 14 | CASGTLAGNNEQFF | TGTGCCAGCGGAACCCTAGCGGGGAACAATGAGCAGTTCTTC
TRBD2 | TRBJ2-2 | - | TRBV10-3 | 15 | CAISEFGGTNGELFF | TGTGCCATCAGTGAGTTCGGGGGGACGAACGGGGAGCTGTTTTTT
TRBD2 | TRBJ2-1 | - | TRBV27 | 15 | CASSSGTSGKNEQFF | TGTGCCAGCAGTTCCGGGACTAGCGGGAAAAATGAGCAGTTCTTC
TRBD1 | TRBJ1-6 | - | TRBV12-3/TRBV12-4 | 13 | CASTWQGDSPLHF | TGTGCCAGCACGTGGCAGGGGGATTCACCCCTCCACTTT
TRBD1 | TRBJ2-7 | - | TRBV30 | 13 | CAWKKQGHHEQYF | TGTGCCTGGAAGAAACAGGGGCACCACGAGCAGTACTTC
TRBD1 | TRBJ2-2 | - | TRBV19 | 16 | CASSGGQGAGTGELFF | TGTGCCAGTAGTGGTGGACAGGGGGCGGGCACCGGGGAGCTGTTTTTT
TRBD1 | TRBJ2-7 | - | TRBV5-5 | 15 | CASSSIGTGAYEQYF | TGTGCCAGCAGTTCAATCGGGACAGGGGCCTACGAGCAGTACTTC
TRBD2 | TRBJ2-1 | - | TRBV24-1 | 14 | CATDRTSGSGEQFF | TGTGCCACCGATAGGACTAGCGGGAGTGGGGAGCAGTTCTTC
TRBD2 | TRBJ2-1 | once | TRBV27 | 17 | CASSLYTSGSDKNEQFF | TGTGCCAGCAGTTTATACACTAGCGGGAGTGATAAGAATGAGCAGTTCTTC
TRBD1 | TRBJ2-5 | - | TRBV29-1 | 12 | CSGTQGPETQYF | TGCAGCGGCACACAGGGGCCAGAGACCCAGTACTTC
- | TRBJ1-1 | - | TRBV3-1/TRBV3-2 | 13 | CASTRTRPTEAFF | TGTGCCAGCACCAGGACAAGGCCCACTGAAGCTTTCTTT
TRBD1 | TRBJ1-5 | once | TRBV2 | 14 | CASSGRGKNQPQHF | TGTGCCAGCAGTGGCAGGGGGAAAAATCAGCCCCAGCATTTT
TRBD1 | TRBJ2-2 | - | TRBV19 | 16 | CASSPPGQRDTGELFF | TGTGCCAGTAGTCCTCCGGGACAGCGAGACACCGGGGAGCTGTTTTTT
- | TRBJ1-1 | - | TRBV11-2 | 13 | CASSFSRDTEAFF | TGTGCCAGCAGCTTTAGTCGGGACACTGAAGCTTTCTTT
- | TRBJ2-7 | - | TRBV30 | 14 | CAWSIDQASAEQYF | TGTGCCTGGAGTATAGACCAGGCCAGTGCCGAGCAGTACTTC
TRBD2 | TRBJ2-7 | - | TRBV24-1 | 16 | CATSDKGLAGPLERYF | TGTGCCACCAGTGACAAAGGACTAGCGGGGCCCCTCGAGCGGTACTTC
- | TRBJ1-2 | - | TRBV19 | 13 | CASKSTDTNGYTF | TGTGCCAGTAAGAGTACGGACACCAATGGCTACACCTTC
TRBD1 | TRBJ1-1 | - | TRBV5-1 | 14 | CASSSRTGGTEAFF | TGCGCCAGCAGCTCCCGGACAGGGGGAACTGAAGCTTTCTTT
TRBD1 | TRBJ1-5 | once | TRBV7-2 | 16 | CASSLVSTGPYQPQHF | TGTGCCAGCAGCTTAGTGTCGACAGGGCCTTATCAGCCCCAGCATTTT
- | TRBJ2-6 | - | TRBV7-8 | 16 | CASSLVSFSGANVLTF | TGTGCCAGCAGCTTAGTTTCTTTCTCTGGGGCCAACGTCCTGACTTTC